A selection of T cell receptor beta chains follows, all from one sample in a study of response to subunit inactivated influenza vaccine. Each CDR3 protein is one row after TCRdb ran MiXCR on the RT-PCR reads. The sample carries hundreds of thousands of distinct CDR3 sequences, 21% recorded once. Sample: PBMCs from blood, taken less than 22 months after vaccination. The receptors here all came from a man between 50 and 69 years old who received an inactivated influenza vaccine. The CDR3 runs from the conserved cysteine through the conserved F or W. The order of the fields is V gene, J gene, D gene, clone size, CDR3 protein, CDR3 DNA. D genes are given only for firm matches. Clone size is not always given. Where it is, it says once, few, many or a class for expanded clones.

TRBV4-1	TRBJ1-1	-	few	CASSQLPWNTEAFF	TGCGCCAGCAGCCAACTCCCATGGAACACTGAAGCTTTCTTT
TRBV4-2	TRBJ2-1	-	few	CASSQVFSTLGNEQFF	TGTGCCAGCAGCCAGGTGTTTTCTACCCTGGGAAATGAGCAGTTCTTC
TRBV18	TRBJ1-2	-	few	CASSSEGHGYTF	TGTGCCAGCTCATCCGAGGGACATGGCTACACCTTC
TRBV6-2/TRBV6-3	TRBJ1-1	TRBD1	-	CASGYPGTGGTEAFF	TGTGCCAGCGGTTACCCCGGGACAGGGGGCACTGAAGCTTTCTTT
TRBV20-1	TRBJ2-7	-	-	CSVEDGFYEQYF	TGCAGTGTTGAGGACGGGTTTTACGAGCAGTACTTC
TRBV4-3	TRBJ1-2	TRBD1	many	CASSQETGGRGYTF	TGCGCCAGCAGCCAAGAAACAGGGGGCCGGGGCTACACCTTC
TRBV25-1	TRBJ1-1	-	many	CASRETGRFGVEAFF	TGTGCCAGCAGGGAAACCGGGCGGTTCGGAGTTGAAGCTTTCTTT
TRBV19	TRBJ1-1	TRBD1	-	CASTTGPNTNTEAFF	TGTGCCAGTACGACAGGGCCCAATACGAACACTGAAGCTTTCTTT
TRBV6-2/TRBV6-3	TRBJ2-5	-	-	CASSSSLGRQETQYF	TGTGCCAGCAGTTCAAGTCTGGGACGTCAAGAGACCCAGTACTTC
TRBV29-1	TRBJ2-5	-	-	CSVESVWGETQYF	TGCAGCGTTGAATCGGTGTGGGGGGAGACCCAGTACTTC
TRBV20-1	TRBJ2-1	TRBD1	few	CSARQGAYNEQFF	TGCAGTGCTAGACAGGGGGCCTACAATGAGCAGTTCTTC
TRBV19	TRBJ2-7	TRBD1	few	CASSRTGIHEQYF	TGTGCCAGTAGTCGGACAGGGATCCACGAGCAGTACTTC
TRBV5-1	TRBJ1-2	TRBD1	many	CASSKRTGATDMALARYTF	TGCGCCAGCAGCAAACGGACAGGCGCGACGGATATGGCCCTGGCACGCTACACCTTC
TRBV12-3/TRBV12-4	TRBJ1-4	-	many	CASRGGVKGEKLFF	TGTGCCAGCCGGGGTGGGGTGAAAGGGGAAAAACTGTTTTTT
TRBV6-2/TRBV6-3	TRBJ1-3	-	few	CASSTRDRFGNTIYF	TGTGCCAGCTCGACTAGAGACAGGTTTGGAAACACCATATATTTT
TRBV12-3/TRBV12-4	TRBJ2-3	TRBD2	few	CASSGLAGTARDTQYF	TGTGCCAGCAGCGGACTAGCGGGGACGGCACGGGATACGCAGTATTTT
TRBV30	TRBJ1-3	-	-	CAWSESLNSGNTIYF	TGTGCCTGGAGTGAATCCCTAAATTCTGGAAACACCATATATTTT
TRBV2	TRBJ1-6	TRBD1	-	CASSGGQGGSVVGSPLHF	TGTGCCAGCAGTGGAGGACAGGGGGGGTCCGTCGTGGGATCACCCCTCCACTTT
TRBV19	TRBJ2-7	-	once	CASSKPLGGNHYEQYF	TGTGCCAGTAGTAAGCCCCTGGGAGGAAATCACTACGAGCAGTACTTC
TRBV11-1	TRBJ1-5	-	many	CASSSSVNKGSSNQPQHF	TGTGCCAGCAGCTCCTCCGTTAACAAGGGGTCTAGCAATCAGCCCCAGCATTTT
TRBV7-8	TRBJ1-4	-	few	CASSLSSLVTNEKLFF	TGTGCCAGCAGCTTATCGTCACTGGTGACTAATGAAAAACTGTTTTTT
TRBV11-2	TRBJ1-5	-	many	CASSTAPYQPQHF	TGTGCCAGCAGCACAGCCCCATATCAGCCCCAGCATTTT
TRBV7-9	TRBJ2-1	TRBD1	few	CASRYVQGDEQFF	TGTGCCAGCAGATATGTACAGGGGGATGAGCAGTTCTTC
TRBV3-1	TRBJ2-1	TRBD2	few	CASSPGTSGHSEQFF	TGTGCCAGCAGCCCGGGGACTAGCGGGCATAGTGAGCAGTTCTTC
TRBV4-3	TRBJ1-2	TRBD1	-	CASSQGGKGAYGYTF	TGCGCCAGCAGCCAAGGGGGAAAGGGGGCCTATGGCTACACCTTC
TRBV3-1	TRBJ2-1	-	few	CASSQDFGAQFF	TGTGCCAGCAGCCAAGATTTTGGGGCACAGTTCTTC
TRBV12-3/TRBV12-4	TRBJ2-1	TRBD1	-	CASSGQGERRYNEQFF	TGTGCCAGCAGCGGACAGGGGGAGAGAAGGTACAATGAGCAGTTCTTC
TRBV20-1	TRBJ2-7	-	-	CSAKPFSYEQYF	TGCAGTGCTAAGCCTTTCTCCTACGAGCAGTACTTC
TRBV6-2/TRBV6-3	TRBJ2-7	-	few	CASSSTGHYYEQYF	TGTGCCAGCAGTTCAACGGGACACTACTACGAGCAGTACTTC
TRBV25-1	TRBJ1-1	-	many	CASSEAGRGPTEAFF	TGTGCCAGCAGTGAAGCGGGCCGGGGGCCCACTGAAGCTTTCTTT
TRBV20-1	TRBJ2-1	TRBD2	-	CSASRLAGVNEQFF	TGCAGTGCTAGTCGGCTAGCGGGAGTGAATGAGCAGTTCTTC
TRBV18	TRBJ2-5	-	-	CASSPRGYPNEEETQYF	TGTGCCAGCTCACCACGGGGCTACCCCAATGAAGAAGAGACCCAGTACTTC
TRBV4-1	TRBJ1-6	-	few	CASSQAVGVSPLHF	TGCGCCAGCAGCCAAGCGGTAGGGGTTTCACCCCTCCACTTT
TRBV5-1	TRBJ1-1	-	-	CASNWVGGESEAFF	TGCGCCAGCAACTGGGTCGGAGGGGAATCTGAAGCTTTCTTT
TRBV5-1	TRBJ2-7	TRBD1	many	CASSLRDRDEQYF	TGCGCCAGCAGCCTCCGGGACAGGGACGAGCAGTACTTC
TRBV12-3/TRBV12-4	TRBJ2-1	TRBD2	few	CASSPQTSGTQFF	TGTGCCAGCAGTCCCCAGACTAGCGGGACGCAGTTCTTC
TRBV7-9	TRBJ1-1	-	many	CASSPWGDPTNTEAFF	TGTGCCAGCAGCCCCTGGGGGGACCCTACGAACACTGAAGCTTTCTTT
TRBV5-1	TRBJ1-1	-	many	CASSGGQPNTEAFF	TGCGCCAGCAGCGGCGGACAGCCGAACACTGAAGCTTTCTTT
TRBV12-3/TRBV12-4	TRBJ1-5	-	many	CASSPWDLGSNQPQHF	TGTGCCAGCAGTCCCTGGGACCTGGGGAGCAATCAGCCCCAGCATTTT
TRBV11-2	TRBJ2-2	-	few	CASSLEPGELFF	TGTGCCAGCAGCTTAGAACCTGGGGAGCTGTTTTTT
TRBV7-9	TRBJ1-2	-	-	CASSARAPSGYGYTF	TGTGCCAGCAGCGCGCGGGCCCCTAGTGGGTATGGCTACACCTTC
TRBV6-1	TRBJ1-5	-	few	CASTRQVNQPQHF	TGTGCCAGCACCAGACAGGTAAATCAGCCCCAGCATTTT
TRBV6-5	TRBJ1-2	TRBD1	-	CASSYLVGQVLYGYTF	TGTGCCAGCAGTTACCTTGTCGGACAGGTACTCTATGGCTACACCTTC
TRBV12-3/TRBV12-4	TRBJ2-1	TRBD2	few	CASSLGSSGRAIRNEQFF	TGTGCCAGCAGTTTAGGGAGTAGCGGGAGGGCCATTAGGAATGAGCAGTTCTTC
TRBV2	TRBJ2-2	-	-	CASIMTVPANTGELFF	TGTGCCAGCATTATGACGGTTCCTGCGAACACCGGGGAGCTGTTTTTT
TRBV27	TRBJ1-3	TRBD1	many	CASSQDRTSGNTIYF	TGTGCCAGCAGTCAGGACAGGACCTCTGGAAACACCATATATTTT
TRBV2	TRBJ2-5	-	few	CASTDYQETQYF	TGTGCCAGCACCGACTACCAAGAGACCCAGTACTTC
TRBV15	TRBJ2-3	-	once	CATSRDKGPSTDTQYF	TGTGCCACCAGCAGAGATAAGGGACCATCCACAGATACGCAGTATTTT
TRBV14	TRBJ1-6	TRBD1	-	CASSPTGHVSPLHF	TGTGCCAGCAGCCCGACAGGGCACGTTTCACCCCTCCACTTT
TRBV6-1	TRBJ2-1	-	few	CAIAQGAGNEQFF	TGTGCTATTGCCCAGGGTGCTGGCAATGAGCAGTTCTTC
TRBV27	TRBJ2-5	-	-	CASSFSGVGETQYF	TGTGCCAGCAGTTTTTCAGGGGTCGGGGAGACCCAGTACTTC
TRBV19	TRBJ2-1	-	-	CAGTPHRSSYNEQFF	TGTGCAGGTACCCCACACAGGAGCTCCTACAATGAGCAGTTCTTC
TRBV7-2	TRBJ1-6	-	many	CASSSTVNSPLHF	TGTGCCAGCAGCTCCACAGTTAATTCACCCCTCCACTTT
TRBV20-1	TRBJ1-1	TRBD1	-	CSAREGTGRSTEAFF	TGCAGTGCTAGAGAGGGGACAGGGAGGAGCACTGAAGCTTTCTTT
TRBV27	TRBJ2-5	-	-	CASSRTSSETQYF	TGTGCCAGCAGTCGAACTAGCTCGGAGACCCAGTACTTC
TRBV5-5	TRBJ1-3	-	few	CASSSLWSSGNTIYF	TGTGCCAGCAGCTCCCTGTGGAGCTCTGGAAACACCATATATTTT
TRBV23-1	TRBJ1-5	-	-	CASSQTNYSNQPQHF	TGCGCCAGCAGTCAAACGAATTATAGCAATCAGCCCCAGCATTTT
TRBV11-1	TRBJ2-2	TRBD1	once	CASSAGRTGANTGELFF	TGTGCCAGCAGCGCCGGAAGGACAGGGGCGAACACCGGGGAGCTGTTTTTT